These 8 T cell receptor beta chains were all obtained from the same sample, sequenced in a study of Ad26.COV2.S vaccination and SARS-CoV-2 variants. Treatment specified: 15 to 20 received Ad26.COV2.S at low or high dose, single or two shots; roughly 5 received placebo; per-sample allocation not given. Collection of samples fell on day 63 after the first vaccine or placebo injection. Clones were sequenced by immunoSEQ multiplex PCR, and TCRdb holds only the in-frame ones, with some missing. Among 300,000 to 450,000 clones listed, roughly 84% were seen once. The source material was peripheral blood, sampled in a trial of Ad26.COV2.S vaccine versus placebo. The receptors here all came from a person between 18 and 65 years old who received the Ad26.COV2.S COVID-19 vaccine or a placebo.

This clone was seen many times. The chain combines TRBV7-9 with TRBJ1-4; no reliable D call. The V end was cut by 6 bases, the J end by 7 bases, with 18 bases between. Germline loops: CDR1 SEHNR, CDR2 FQNEAQ (reference sequence). The CDR3 loop spans 15 amino acids. CDR3 in DNA: TGTGCCAGCAGACCGAAGACACGCCTAGGTGAAAAACTGTTTTTT. Its translation: CASRPKTRLGEKLFF.

This clone has a count of ten or more. This sequence joins TRBV19 and TRBJ1-2; a possible D gene is TRBD1 (6 bases). CDR1 and CDR2 from the germline V gene are LNHDA and SQIVND (reference sequence). The CDR3 length is 16 residues. Trimming took 7 bases from V and 0 from J, leaving 18 bases between them. The CDR3 bases are TGTGCCAGTATCTCCCACCGGGACATCACTAACTATGGCTACACCTTC. This codes for CASISHRDITNYGYTF. Filled out from reference TRBV19 and TRBJ1-2, the complete variable domain reads DGGITQSPKYLFRKEGQNVTLSCEQNLNHDAMYWYRQDPGQGLRLIYYSQIVNDFQKGDIAEGYSVSREKKESFPLTVTSAQKNPTAFYLCASISHRDITNYGYTFGSGTRLTVV.

CDR3 coding DNA: TGTGCCAGCAGTCGGACTAGCGGGAGTACCGGGGAGCTGTTTTTT. Residues: CASSRTSGSTGELFF. The chain joins TRBV6-6 to TRBJ2-2; 13 positions agree with TRBD2. Trimming removed 5 bases from V and 5 bases from J; junction bases left unmatched: 2. The germline CDR1 and CDR2 sequences are MNHNY and SVGAGI (reference sequence). The CDR3 loop spans 15 amino acids.

The chain has TRBV6-6 and TRBJ2-5; 7 positions agree with TRBD2. The CDR3 contains 15 residues. V was clipped by 4 bases and J by 3 bases; unmatched bases: 8. Germline V lookup: CDR1 MNHNY, CDR2 SVGAGI (reference sequence). The CDR3 region is CASSSAGGGEETQYF. CDR3 bases: TGTGCCAGCAGTTCCGCTGGGGGGGGTGAAGAGACCCAGTACTTC.

The chain employs TRBV3-1 (or the pseudogene TRBV3-2) and TRBJ2-3, with TRBD1 identical over 9 bases. Trimming removed 2 bases from V and 4 bases from J; junction bases left unmatched: 4. This CDR3 has 15 amino acids. CDR1 and CDR2 from the germline V gene are LGHDT and YNNKEL (reference sequence). The CDR3 sequence: CASSQRDRAPDTQYF. The CDR3 DNA reads as TGTGCCAGCAGCCAAAGGGACAGGGCCCCAGATACGCAGTATTTT.

The chain is built from TRBV7-2 and TRBJ2-7, with D perhaps assigned TRBD1 or TRBD2 (6 bases each). This CDR3 contains 15 residues. The V gene's germline CDR1 is SGHTA and CDR2 FQGNSA. The V and J ends lost 1 base and 6 bases respectively, with 16 bases between them. CDR3 coding DNA: TGTGCCAGCAGCTTAGGATCAGGACGGGGGCCCGAGCAGTACTTC. Protein sequence: CASSLGSGRGPEQYF. The whole variable domain, filled in from reference TRBV7-2 and TRBJ2-7, reads GAGVSQSPSNKVTEKGKDVELRCDPISGHTALYWYRQSLGQGLEFLIYFQGNSAPDKSGLPSDRFSAERTGGSVSTLTIQRTQQEDSAVYLCASSLGSGRGPEQYFGPGTRLTVT.

This clone was seen once. The chain carries TRBV4-1 and TRBJ1-6, with D unresolved. The CDR3 totals 14 residues. Germline V CDR1 and CDR2: MGHRA, YSYEKL. V was trimmed by 3 bases and J by 8 bases, leaving 11 bases between them. CDR3 sequence: CASSQEPGYSPLHF. The CDR3 nucleotides read TGCGCCAGCAGCCAGGAGCCGGGCTATTCACCCCTCCACTTT.

The CDR3 is CASSLLGGDEQYF. CDR3 nucleotides: TGTGCCAGCAGCTTGCTGGGAGGGGACGAGCAGTACTTC. V is TRBV5-6 and J is TRBJ2-7; TRBD2 matches at 7 bases. The V segment lost 1 base and the J segment 5 bases; nucleotides outside the gene matches: 3. The germline CDR1 and CDR2 sequences are SGHDT and YYEEEE. The CDR3 covers 13 residues. Complete variable domain (other parts from reference TRBV5-6 and TRBJ2-7): DAGVTQSPTHLIKTRGQQVTLRCSPKSGHDTVSWYQQALGQGPQFIFQYYEEEERQRGNFPDRFSGHQFPNYSSELNVNALLLGDSALYLCASSLLGGDEQYFGPGTRLTVT.